Following are 27 T cell receptor beta chains from one sample sequenced in a study of T-cell memory formation after mild COVID-19. TCRdb passed the 5' RACE reads through MiXCR, listing each CDR3 protein once. The table includes 540,000 or so distinct CDR3 sequences, roughly 20% detected once. The specimen was PBMCs or a T cell subset sorted from them (not recorded which). These receptors all come from an adult woman who had mild COVID-19 (a few samples of this study predate the infection). Cell type and time point are not known.

The chain links TRBV19 to TRBJ1-5; 7 bases align to TRBD1. This CDR3 is built from 15 residues. CDR1 is LNHDA and CDR2 is SQIVND in the germline V gene (reference sequence). Trimming took 7 bases from V and 5 from J; bases not matched to a gene: 11. CDR3 DNA sequence: TGTGCCAGTACCCGACAGGGAATTTCGTATCAGCCCCAGCATTTT. Amino acid sequence: CASTRQGISYQPQHF.

This clonotype was observed a few times. The J gene is TRBJ1-2, the V gene TRBV12-3 or TRBV12-4, with D unresolved. The CDR3 extends over 13 amino acids. Trimming removed 6 bases at V and 6 bases at J, with 14 bases between. The chain's CDR3 is CASSQPPKDGYTF. The CDR3 coding sequence is TGTGCCAGCAGCCAGCCCCCTAAGGATGGCTACACCTTC.

This clonotype was detected a few times. The chain recombines TRBV18 with TRBJ2-1; 9 bases fit TRBD1. The CDR3 loop spans 12 amino acids. Germline V gene data show CDR1 as KGHSH and CDR2 as LQKENI. V lost 3 bases to trimming and J lost 14 bases; unmatched junction nucleotides: 5. This CDR3 reads CASSPMGQGKFF. As DNA, the CDR3 is TGTGCCAGCTCACCTATGGGACAGGGAAAGTTCTTC.

This clonotype was detected a few times. The chain couples TRBV7-2 to TRBJ1-2; D might be TRBD1 (6 bases). The CDR3 runs to 16 residues. With 3 bases removed from V and 4 bases from J, the gap between germline ends came to 18 bases. Germline-derived CDR1 and CDR2 are SGHTA and FQGNSA. The CDR3, as DNA: TGTGCCAGCAGCTTTGCGAGGGGGGACAAAACCTATGGCTACACCTTC. This translates into CASSFARGDKTYGYTF.

This clonotype has just a few counts. The chain recombines TRBV4-1 with TRBJ2-1; 14 positions match TRBD2. CDR3 size: 17 residues. V shed 4 bases, J shed 9 bases, and the junction held 11 bases outside the gene matches. The germline V gene encodes CDR1 MGHRA and CDR2 YSYEKL. In nucleotides, the CDR3 is TGCGCCAGCAGCCCCGGGCAGACTAGCGGGAGGGGGGGTGAGCAGTTCTTC. Residues: CASSPGQTSGRGGEQFF.

The chain combines TRBV20-1 with TRBJ1-4; D perhaps matches TRBD1 (5 bases). V was pared by 5 bases and J by 10 bases, with 14 bases between. Per the germline V gene, CDR1 is DFQATT and CDR2 is SNEGSKA (reference sequence). The CDR3 totals 12 residues. CDR3 in DNA: TGCAGTGCTTCAGGGAGGGGAGGAAAACTGTTTTTT. Residues: CSASGRGGKLFF.

This chain connects TRBV7-9 to TRBJ2-1; possibly TRBD2 for D (6 bases). CDR3 length equals 15 residues. The V end was cut by 5 bases, the J end by 9 bases, with 20 bases between. Germline CDR1 reads SEHNR; CDR2 reads FQNEAQ (reference sequence). In nucleotides, the CDR3 is TGTGCCAGCAGCCCCCCCGGGACTCCCCCCATTGAGCAGTTCTTC. Its protein is CASSPPGTPPIEQFF.

This clonotype was seen a handful of times. The chain couples TRBV6-5 to TRBJ2-7, with 9 positions matching TRBD1. J was trimmed by 2 bases and V by 5 bases; bases with no gene match: 7. The CDR3 has 15 amino acids. Looked up from germline, CDR1 is MNHEY and CDR2 is SVGAGI. CDR3 coding DNA: TGTGCCAGCAGTACATCAGGGACAGGGACCTACGAGCAGTACTTC. Protein product: CASSTSGTGTYEQYF.

This sequence joins TRBV20-1 and TRBJ2-2, with D perhaps TRBD1 (5 bases). The CDR3 sequence is 16 residues long. Between the trimmed V and J ends, which lost 4 bases and 0 bases, there was a span of 15 bases. Germline loops: CDR1 DFQATT, CDR2 SNEGSKA (reference sequence). The CDR3 sequence is CSAKLPGSPNTGELFF. In DNA, the CDR3 is TGCAGTGCTAAACTTCCAGGGTCCCCGAACACCGGGGAGCTGTTTTTT.

This clonotype was seen a few times. The chain employs TRBV20-1 and TRBJ2-2; D remains unclear. V was pared by 0 bases and J by 5 bases, with 10 bases between. The CDR3 covers 14 residues. Germline V gene lookup returns CDR1 DFQATT and CDR2 SNEGSKA (reference sequence). CDR3 residues: CSAREPGRTGELFF. CDR3 DNA sequence: TGCAGTGCTAGAGAGCCCGGCCGGACCGGGGAGCTGTTTTTT.

The chain has TRBV4-1 and TRBJ2-7; weak D call: TRBD2 (5 bases). Trimming shortened V by 3 bases and J by 3 bases, and 21 bases separated the two germline ends. Germline loops: CDR1 MGHRA, CDR2 YSYEKL. This CDR3 region has 17 residues. CDR3 in DNA: TGCGCCAGCAGCCATCCGCCCGGTTCCGGACGGGACTACGAGCAGTACTTC. Its protein product is CASSHPPGSGRDYEQYF.

This clonotype has a handful of counts. The chain joins TRBV5-1 to TRBJ2-7; either TRBD1 or TRBD2 may fit D (5 bases each). The CDR3 length is 12 residues. Germline-derived CDR1 and CDR2 are SGHRS and YFSETQ. The ends were cut back, 0 bases at V and 6 bases at J, with 7 bases in the middle. For the CDR3, the DNA is TGCGCCAGCAGCTTGGGGGACGGCGAGCAGTACTTC. Its protein is CASSLGDGEQYF.

The chain couples TRBV12-3 or TRBV12-4 to TRBJ2-5; TRBD1 aligns across 7 bases. The CDR3 runs to 16 residues. V lost 6 bases, J lost 0 bases, and 10 bases stayed unmatched. The chain's CDR3 is CASSQGDSQYQETQYF. CDR3 nucleotide sequence: TGTGCCAGCAGCCAAGGGGACAGCCAGTACCAAGAGACCCAGTACTTC.

This clonotype occurred a few times. The chain combines TRBV12-3 or TRBV12-4 with TRBJ2-1, with TRBD2 matching 8 bases. J gave up 9 bases and V 5 bases, and 9 bases lay outside the gene matches. This CDR3 is 14 amino acids long. The CDR3 loop is CASSRAGGTREQFF. The CDR3, as DNA: TGTGCCAGCAGTCGGGCGGGAGGCACCCGTGAGCAGTTCTTC.

The chain couples TRBV4-3 to TRBJ2-1; 11 bases align to TRBD2. The CDR3 runs to 15 residues. The junction had 0 bases not matched to a gene; V was cut back by 0 bases and J by 5 bases. In germline, CDR1 is LGHNA, CDR2 YSLEER. The CDR3 region is CASSQDSGGDNEQFF. The CDR3 DNA reads TGCGCCAGCAGCCAAGATAGCGGGGGGGACAATGAGCAGTTCTTC.

J is TRBJ2-4 and V is TRBV27, with 10 bases matching TRBD1. Looked up from germline, CDR1 is MNHEY and CDR2 is SMNVEV (reference sequence). The length of the CDR3 is 17 residues. V lost 5 bases and J lost 1; bases outside the gene matches: 8. The DNA of the CDR3 is TGTGCCAGCAGTAAGGCCGGGACAGGGGTTGCCAAAAACATTCAGTACTTC. It codes for CASSKAGTGVAKNIQYF.

This clonotype has more than one count but fewer than ten. The rearrangement links TRBV2 to TRBJ2-3; D remains unclear. Trimming removed 4 bases from V and 3 bases from J, with 5 bases in between. Germline CDR1 and CDR2: SNHLY and FYNNEI. This CDR3 is 12 amino acids long. CDR3 DNA: TGTGCCAGCAGTGTTAGAACAGATACGCAGTATTTT. Translating gives CASSVRTDTQYF. Complete variable domain (other parts from reference TRBV2 and TRBJ2-3): EPEVTQTPSHQVTQMGQEVILRCVPISNHLYFYWYRQILGQKVEFLVSFYNNEISEKSEIFDDQFSVERPDGSNFTLKIRSTKLEDSAMYFCASSVRTDTQYFGPGTRLTVL.

This clonotype was detected only a few times. The chain couples TRBV20-1 to TRBJ2-3; TRBD2 aligns across 7 bases. The CDR3 covers 16 residues. Germline V gene lookup returns CDR1 DFQATT and CDR2 SNEGSKA (reference sequence). V lost 5 bases and J lost 2; bases outside the gene matches: 13. CDR3 coding DNA: TGCAGTGCTGAGAGTCGGTCTAGCGGACACACAGATACGCAGTATTTT. Protein: CSAESRSSGHTDTQYF.

This clonotype turned up a few times. The chain combines TRBV7-3 with TRBJ2-3; weak D call: TRBD2 (6 bases). The CDR3 contains 15 residues. The germline gives CDR1 SGHTA, CDR2 FQGTGA. V dropped 5 bases and J dropped 2 bases, with 14 bases sitting between them. Here the CDR3 reads CASSPRAGYTDTQYF. CDR3 nucleotides: TGTGCCAGCAGCCCCCGGGCGGGGTACACAGATACGCAGTATTTT.

There are a few counts of this clonotype. This chain connects TRBV9 to TRBJ2-3; D is tentatively TRBD1 or TRBD2 (6 bases each). The CDR3 runs 18 residues. The germline V and J ends were trimmed by 1 base and 2 bases, with 20 bases remaining between them. From germline, CDR1 is SGDLS and CDR2 YYNGEE. The CDR3 coding sequence is TGTGCCAGCAGCGTACTCCCGGGGGCAAGCGGAGACACAGATACGCAGTATTTT. Its protein product is CASSVLPGASGDTDTQYF.

This clonotype was counted ten times or more. The chain uses TRBV4-3 and TRBJ2-3; D possibly corresponds to TRBD2 (5 bases). Trimming took off 0 bases at V and 6 bases at J, with 10 bases between the two ends. CDR1 and CDR2 (germline): LGHNA, YSLEER. This CDR3 region has 14 residues. The CDR3 sequence: CASSQDVRVDTQYF. CDR3 DNA sequence: TGCGCCAGCAGCCAAGACGTGAGGGTGGATACGCAGTATTTT.

The J gene is TRBJ1-6, the V gene TRBV6-5, with no clear D. The V gene's germline CDR1 is MNHEY and CDR2 SVGAGI. V shed 2 bases and J shed 9 bases, with 14 bases lying between them. This CDR3 is built from 15 residues. CDR3 DNA sequence: TGTGCCAGCAGTTACCGGACTGCTTCAGGTTCACCCCTCCACTTT. It specifies CASSYRTASGSPLHF.

V gene TRBV7-8 combines with J gene TRBJ2-7; tentatively, D is TRBD2 (5 bases). The V end lost 10 bases, the J end lost 2 bases, and 27 bases lay between the germline ends. The CDR3 contains 17 residues. Germline V gene data show CDR1 as SGHVS and CDR2 as FQNEAQ. CDR3 DNA sequence: TGTGCCATCGGGGTAGCAGTGGGGTCCCTTATCCCCTACGAGCAGTACTTC. Encoded protein: CAIGVAVGSLIPYEQYF.

This clonotype was seen a handful of times. The V gene is TRBV12-3 or TRBV12-4, the J gene TRBJ2-4; 10 bases are a match to TRBD1. This CDR3 comprises 18 residues. V was clipped by 4 bases and J by 0 bases; unmatched bases: 9. The CDR3, as DNA: TGTGCCAGCAGTTCAACTCAGACAGGGGGCGAAGCCAAAAACATTCAGTACTTC. Its protein product is CASSSTQTGGEAKNIQYF.

CDR3 amino acids: CASSVVGLRGVNTEAFF. CDR3 bases: TGTGCCAGCAGCGTAGTAGGATTGAGGGGGGTGAACACTGAAGCTTTCTTT. The V gene is TRBV9, the J gene TRBJ1-1, with a tentative D call TRBD1 (6 bases). Trimming removed 0 bases from V and 0 bases from J, with 15 bases in between. This CDR3 is 17 amino acids long. CDR1 and CDR2 from the germline V gene are SGDLS and YYNGEE.

The chain combines TRBV29-1 with TRBJ1-5; 7 nucleotides line up with TRBD1. With V trimmed by 4 bases and J by 0 bases, 3 bases remained unmatched. CDR1 is SQVTM, CDR2 ANQGSEA, per germline. CDR3 size: 14 residues. In nucleotides, the CDR3 is TGCAGCGTTGTAGACAGGGCTAGCAATCAGCCCCAGCATTTT. This translates into CSVVDRASNQPQHF.

The J gene is TRBJ1-6, the V gene TRBV27, with TRBD1 identical over 8 bases. V lost 8 bases to trimming and J lost 10 bases; unmatched junction nucleotides: 4. The V gene's germline CDR1 is MNHEY and CDR2 SMNVEV (reference sequence). The CDR3 covers 12 residues. DNA for the CDR3: TGTGCCAGCCGGGACAGGCACTCACCCCTCCACTTT. Its translation is CASRDRHSPLHF.